This TCR beta chain originates from a study of cytomegalovirus exposure and HLA in healthy donors. Findings and caveats of the study: For most subjects, TCR beta sequences were reported to predict HLA-A and HLA-B alleles with accuracy. Follow-up analysis later connected one missense variant in DCLRE1C with trimming of TCR beta V- and J-genes.

Primers for the PCR totalled 60 Vbeta and 13 Jbeta. Method: immunoSEQ multiplex PCR; TCRdb's copy keeps in-frame clones and lacks some. In the table there are some 91,000 clones, roughly 78% of which are singletons. Details on this clone: Its antigen is unknown.

With V trimmed by 4 bases and J by 5 bases, 4 bases remained unmatched. The CDR3 sequence is 14 residues long. Germline loops: CDR1 LNHDA, CDR2 SQIVND (reference sequence). V usage is TRBV19 and J usage is TRBJ1-2; 10 bases fit TRBD1. The TCR originated in a woman in her fifties or sixties in good health and CMV-seronegative. The sequenced sample was PBMCs. In DNA form, the CDR3 reads TGTGCCAGTAGTACCGGACAGGGGGTGTATGGCTACACCTTC. Protein sequence: CASSTGQGVYGYTF. Based on the CDR3 plus reference TRBV19 and TRBJ1-2, the full variable domain is DGGITQSPKYLFRKEGQNVTLSCEQNLNHDAMYWYRQDPGQGLRLIYYSQIVNDFQKGDIAEGYSVSREKKESFPLTVTSAQKNPTAFYLCASSTGQGVYGYTFGSGTRLTVV.